A selection of T cell receptor beta chains follows, all from one sample in a study of neoadjuvant anti-PD-1 for oral cavity cancer. Sequenced by immunoSEQ multiplex PCR; TCRdb stores in-frame clones only, minus some. Here the sample spans approximately 8,800 clones, under 70% being singletons. Sequenced here: PBMCs, sampled after nivolumab (anti-PD-1) treatment. These receptors all stem from a person between 40 and 79 years old with oral cavity squamous cell carcinoma. Each CDR3 is given with its conserved first and last residue. The D gene is left open where the match is weak. Some rows mark clone size as missing; the rest say once, few, many or name a class of expanded clone.

D,V,size,J,DNA,CDR3
TRBD1,TRBV5-1,NA,TRBJ2-2,TGCGCCAGCAGCTTGGCCCTAGGGGGCTCGCTGAACACCGGGGAGCTGTTTTTT,CASSLALGGSLNTGELFF
NA,TRBV5-1,NA,TRBJ2-5,TGCGCCAGCAGCTTGCGAGCGCAGGGAGGTGGGGAGACCCAGTACTTC,CASSLRAQGGGETQYF
NA,TRBV6-6,NA,TRBJ2-2,TGTGCCAGCAGTCGACCTACCGGGGAGCTGTTTTTT,CASSRPTGELFF
NA,TRBV5-8,NA,TRBJ1-1,TGTGCCAGCAGCTTGGGCCATTCGAACACTGAAGCTTTCTTT,CASSLGHSNTEAFF
NA,TRBV6-1,NA,TRBJ1-2,TGTGCCAGCAGTGAGAGTCAGGGAGTTGGAGGCTACACCTTC,CASSESQGVGGYTF
TRBD1,TRBV4-1,few,TRBJ2-3,TGCGCCAGCAGTTACAGGGGGGCAGATACGCAGTATTTT,CASSYRGADTQYF
TRBD1,TRBV9,NA,TRBJ2-2,TGTGCCAGCAGCTATTATCAGGGGGCGAGCACCGGGGAGCTGTTTTTT,CASSYYQGASTGELFF
NA,TRBV11-2,NA,TRBJ2-7,TGTGCCAGCAGCCTAACTTCCACCTACGAGCAGTACTTC,CASSLTSTYEQYF
TRBD1,TRBV6-6,NA,TRBJ1-1,TGTGCCAGCAGACGGGACAGGGGAACCTTGAACACTGAAGCTTTCTTT,CASRRDRGTLNTEAFF
TRBD1,TRBV7-8,few,TRBJ1-2,TGTGCCAGCAGCTCCAGAAGACAGGGGGCAGGTGACGTCTACACCTTC,CASSSRRQGAGDVYTF
NA,TRBV5-4,NA,TRBJ2-2,TGTGCCAGCAGCTTGGCTGTAGCGGCGAACACCGGGGAGCTGTTTTTT,CASSLAVAANTGELFF
NA,TRBV11-2,NA,TRBJ2-1,TGTGCCAGCAGCTTAGCCCCTAGTACCTACAATGAGCAGTTCTTC,CASSLAPSTYNEQFF
NA,TRBV11-2,NA,TRBJ1-2,TGTGCCAGCAGCCTCCCGCAGGCAGGGGATGGCTACACCTTC,CASSLPQAGDGYTF
TRBD1,TRBV29-1,NA,TRBJ2-1,TGCAGCGTTGCAAGACAGGGGCGCTACTACAATGAGCAGTTCTTC,CSVARQGRYYNEQFF
TRBD1,TRBV6-1,few,TRBJ2-7,TGTGCCACCCTCCCGGGACAGGGGGCGAGAGAGCAGTACTTC,CATLPGQGAREQYF
TRBD1,TRBV19,NA,TRBJ1-1,TGTGCCACTAAGACCGTTGGCTGGGACAGGGGAGACACTGAAGCTTTCTTT,CATKTVGWDRGDTEAFF
NA,TRBV6-5,NA,TRBJ2-1,TGTGCCGCGGGCGGACTATCCAATGAGCAGTTCTTC,CAAGGLSNEQFF
TRBD2,TRBV10-3,NA,TRBJ2-3,TGTGCCATCAGTGTGGGCGGGGGGTACACAGATACGCAGTATTTT,CAISVGGGYTDTQYF
TRBD2,TRBV10-3,NA,TRBJ2-7,TGTGCCACTCGGACTAGCGGGGGGGCGAACGAGCAGTACTTC,CATRTSGGANEQYF
TRBD2,TRBV7-9,few,TRBJ2-1,TGTGCCAGCAGCCATACTAGCGGGAGGCCAAATGAGCAGTTCTTC,CASSHTSGRPNEQFF
TRBD2,TRBV6-1,NA,TRBJ2-1,TGTGCCAGCAGTGATATCAGACTGGGACTAGACCTGGGTGAGCAGTTCTTC,CASSDIRLGLDLGEQFF
NA,TRBV27,NA,TRBJ1-5,TGTGCCAGCAGTCCACAGGGACTTGGCAATCAGCCCCAGCATTTT,CASSPQGLGNQPQHF
TRBD1,TRBV7-6,NA,TRBJ2-2,TGTGCCAGCAGCTCAGAGACAGGGTGGAACACCGGGGAGCTGTTTTTT,CASSSETGWNTGELFF
TRBD1,TRBV11-2,NA,TRBJ1-2,TGTGCCACAACAGACTATCGGACAGGCGGCGGCTACACCTTC,CATTDYRTGGGYTF
NA,TRBV7-8,NA,TRBJ2-3,TGTGCCAGCAGCCCCCCTAGGGTGGATACGCAGTATTTT,CASSPPRVDTQYF
TRBD2,TRBV6-1,once,TRBJ2-7,TGTGCCAGCAGTGAAGGGCCTAAAACAACTAGCGGGAGGAAGGTGGAGCAGTACTTC,CASSEGPKTTSGRKVEQYF
TRBD2,TRBV5-4,NA,TRBJ2-1,TGTGCCAGCAGCTTGGGACACACCCTTAGCGGGGGATACAATGAGCAGTTCTTC,CASSLGHTLSGGYNEQFF
NA,TRBV2,NA,TRBJ1-3,TGTGCCAGCTCAAATCGCGGGGCATCTGGAAACACCATATATTTT,CASSNRGASGNTIYF
TRBD1,TRBV7-8,NA,TRBJ2-5,TGTGCCAGCAGCTTACGGCAGGGGGCTGGGGGAGAGACCCAGTACTTC,CASSLRQGAGGETQYF
NA,TRBV2,NA,TRBJ1-4,TGTGCCAGCAGGCAGGGGATTGGGGAAAAACTGTTTTTT,CASRQGIGEKLFF
NA,TRBV25-1,NA,TRBJ1-3,TGTGCCAGCAGTAGGAGCTCTGGAAACACCATATATTTT,CASSRSSGNTIYF
NA,TRBV5-1,few,TRBJ2-2,TGCGCCAGCAGCTGGACTTGGGGGACCGGGGAGCTGTTTTTT,CASSWTWGTGELFF
TRBD1,TRBV30,NA,TRBJ1-1,TGTGCCTTCCTGGACAGGGTAGGTGAAGCTTTCTTT,CAFLDRVGEAFF
NA,TRBV5-1,NA,TRBJ1-5,TGCGCCAGCAAGGAGGGGACAAATAGCAATCAGCCCCAGCATTTT,CASKEGTNSNQPQHF
TRBD1,TRBV6-6,few,TRBJ2-7,TGTGCCAGTGAGGGGGCCCTCCTTCGACACGAGCAGTACTTC,CASEGALLRHEQYF
NA,TRBV28,few,TRBJ1-2,TGTGCCAGCAGTTCGCCTCCAGGGGTCTATGGCTACACCTTC,CASSSPPGVYGYTF
NA,TRBV2,NA,TRBJ2-7,TGTGCCAGCAGGGAGGCCTCCTCAGGCTCCTACGAGCAGTACTTC,CASREASSGSYEQYF
NA,TRBV5-4,few,TRBJ2-1,TGTGCCAGCAGCGGGGGACTTTTCAATGAGCAGTTCTTC,CASSGGLFNEQFF
NA,TRBV6-5,NA,TRBJ2-5,TGTGCCAGCAGACAGACTAGTTTGGAGACCCAGTACTTC,CASRQTSLETQYF
NA,TRBV28,NA,TRBJ2-2,TGTGCCAGCAGTTTGGCTATCGGCGAGCGGGGGGAGCTGTTTTTT,CASSLAIGERGELFF
TRBD2,TRBV27,NA,TRBJ2-5,TGTGCCAGCAGTTCACCGGGACTAGCGGAAGAGACCCAGTACTTC,CASSSPGLAEETQYF
TRBD2,TRBV2,NA,TRBJ2-5,TGTGCCAGCAGCGGACCCGGGACTAGCGGGGTAAAGACCCAGTACTTC,CASSGPGTSGVKTQYF
TRBD1,TRBV28,NA,TRBJ2-7,TGTGCCAGCAATCAGAGGGACAGGGGCCCCTACGAGCAGTACTTC,CASNQRDRGPYEQYF
NA,TRBV30,NA,TRBJ2-6,TGTGCCTGGAGTGTAAGCGGGCAGGGGACCTCTGGGGCCAACGTCCTGACTTTC,CAWSVSGQGTSGANVLTF
NA,TRBV20-1,few,TRBJ1-2,TGCAGTGCGATGACCAGGGAATACTACACCTTC,CSAMTREYYTF
NA,TRBV5-1,NA,TRBJ2-5,TGCGCCAGCAGCTTGGAAGAGACCCAGTACTTC,CASSLEETQYF
NA,TRBV6-5,NA,TRBJ2-7,TGTGCCAGCGGGGAGGTTCGGTCCTACGAGCAGTACTTC,CASGEVRSYEQYF
NA,TRBV29-1,few,TRBJ2-1,TGCAGCGTTACCTCTCCCGGTGAGCAGTTCTTC,CSVTSPGEQFF
NA,TRBV29-1,NA,TRBJ2-7,TGCAGCGCAACGTGGAGGGGGGCCTACGAGCAGTACTTC,CSATWRGAYEQYF
TRBD1,TRBV4-1,once,TRBJ1-5,TGCGCCAGCAGCATACGGACAGGTTTGAATCAGCCCCAGCATTTT,CASSIRTGLNQPQHF
NA,TRBV6-1,once,TRBJ2-7,TGTGCCAGCAGTGAATCCACAGTCCTCTACGAGCAGTACTTC,CASSESTVLYEQYF
NA,TRBV10-3,NA,TRBJ2-7,TGTGCCATCAGTGAGTCGAGGGACAACTACGAGCAGTACTTC,CAISESRDNYEQYF
NA,TRBV6-5,NA,TRBJ1-1,TGTGCCACCTACAGGGAGTACACTGAAGCTTTCTTT,CATYREYTEAFF
NA,TRBV30,NA,TRBJ2-1,TGTGCCTGGAGCTCCTCCCGTTTGAGCTCCTACAATGAGCAGTTCTTC,CAWSSSRLSSYNEQFF
TRBD1,TRBV19,few,TRBJ1-1,TGTGCCAGTAGTATAGAGGACAGGTTGAACACTGAAGCTTTCTTT,CASSIEDRLNTEAFF
NA,TRBV6-1,few,TRBJ1-5,TGTGCCAGCAGTGAAGGTGGACGAGGCAATCAGCCCCAGCATTTT,CASSEGGRGNQPQHF
TRBD1,TRBV10-1,NA,TRBJ2-1,TGCGCCAGCAACCGAAGACAGGGTGGTGCCAATGAGCAGTTCTTC,CASNRRQGGANEQFF
TRBD2,TRBV9,NA,TRBJ2-1,TGTGCCAGCAGCGTAGCTGGGACTAGCGGGGGGAACTCCTACAATGAGCAGTTCTTC,CASSVAGTSGGNSYNEQFF
TRBD2,TRBV28,NA,TRBJ2-3,TGTGCCAGCAGCCCGGGACTAGCGGGACCAGATACGCAGTATTTT,CASSPGLAGPDTQYF
NA,TRBV5-5,NA,TRBJ1-5,TGTGCCAGCAGCAGCGGACTTTATCAGCCCCAGCATTTT,CASSSGLYQPQHF